This paragraph covers one TCR beta chain sequence. Its specificity is not known. V shed 1 base and J shed 12 bases, with 13 bases lying between them. The CDR3 runs 13 residues. CDR1 is SEHNR, CDR2 FQNEAQ, per germline (reference sequence). 13 Jbeta primers and 60 Vbeta primers were used for the PCR. Profiling relied on immunoSEQ multiplex PCR, and the TCRdb table lists in-frame clones only, not all of them. Found here are roughly 60,000 clones, just under 75% of them singletons; the top ten hold 5% to 7%. The source of the sample is a study of cytomegalovirus exposure and HLA in healthy donors. Study-level points and caveats: The records held CMV serostatus as the only immune exposure information.

The chain joins TRBV7-9 to TRBJ2-4; TRBD2 is a possible D gene (6 bases). The source is a woman in her twenties or thirties in good health and CMV-seronegative. Sequencing used PBMCs. CDR3 loop: CASSLELKLAQYF. The CDR3 DNA reads TGTGCCAGCAGCTTAGAGTTAAAACTAGCTCAGTACTTC.